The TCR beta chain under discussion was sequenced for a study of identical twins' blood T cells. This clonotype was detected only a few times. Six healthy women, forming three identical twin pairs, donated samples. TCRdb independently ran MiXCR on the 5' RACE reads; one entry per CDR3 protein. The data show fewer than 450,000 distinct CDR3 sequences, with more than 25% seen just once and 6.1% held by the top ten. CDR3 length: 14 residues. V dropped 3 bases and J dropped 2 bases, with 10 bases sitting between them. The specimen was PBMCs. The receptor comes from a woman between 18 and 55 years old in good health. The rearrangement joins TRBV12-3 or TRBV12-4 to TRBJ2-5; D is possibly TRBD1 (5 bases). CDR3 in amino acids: CASSFSGWQETQYF. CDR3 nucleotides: TGTGCCAGCAGTTTTTCAGGGTGGCAAGAGACCCAGTACTTC.